The entry below describes one T cell receptor beta chain. Per the germline V gene, CDR1 is ENHRY and CDR2 is SYGVKD. Trimming removed 1 base from V and 1 base from J; junction bases left unmatched: 3. The CDR3 consists of 15 residues. The record originates from a study of technical replicates of blood from a handful of donors. Measured with immunoSEQ multiplex PCR; TCRdb has only the in-frame clones, and not every one. This sample has some 85,000 clones, with 90% to 95% found just once. Sequencing used T cells isolated from PBMCs. This TCR was sampled from a human donor in good health. The chain is built from TRBV10-3 and TRBJ2-5; TRBD1 matches 7 bases. CDR3 DNA sequence: TGTGCCATCAGTGAGTATGGACAGGCCCAAGAGACCCAGTACTTC. It specifies CAISEYGQAQETQYF.